The clone carrying this TCR beta chain was counted once. The data originate from a study of blood T cell repertoires in COVID-19. Looking at the study overall: The United States, Italy and Spain supplied acute and convalescent COVID-19 samples. Nucleic acid was either cDNA or gDNA, and it came from T cells, B-cell-depleted T cells, or PBMCs.

In the source study's methods: Amplification of reference gene primers provided the estimated nucleated cell counts. The data were produced by immunoSEQ multiplex PCR, yet TCRdb's version contains in-frame clones alone and is incomplete. V and J calls and clone size are given by that table; D and trimming were obtained from the DNA. The data contain about 170,000 clones, 87% of them singletons. CDR3 length: 15 amino acids. CDR1 and CDR2 from the germline V gene are SGHAT and FQNNGV. V gave up 5 bases and J gave up 0 bases, with 11 bases separating them. Input material: peripheral blood. The gene calls are TRBV11-2 and TRBJ2-1, with D tentatively TRBD2 (6 bases). This receptor was obtained from a young man with active or convalescent COVID-19. CDR3 sequence (DNA): TGTGCCAGCAGCACCGGGACTCCCTCCTACAATGAGCAGTTCTTC. Encoded protein: CASSTGTPSYNEQFF.